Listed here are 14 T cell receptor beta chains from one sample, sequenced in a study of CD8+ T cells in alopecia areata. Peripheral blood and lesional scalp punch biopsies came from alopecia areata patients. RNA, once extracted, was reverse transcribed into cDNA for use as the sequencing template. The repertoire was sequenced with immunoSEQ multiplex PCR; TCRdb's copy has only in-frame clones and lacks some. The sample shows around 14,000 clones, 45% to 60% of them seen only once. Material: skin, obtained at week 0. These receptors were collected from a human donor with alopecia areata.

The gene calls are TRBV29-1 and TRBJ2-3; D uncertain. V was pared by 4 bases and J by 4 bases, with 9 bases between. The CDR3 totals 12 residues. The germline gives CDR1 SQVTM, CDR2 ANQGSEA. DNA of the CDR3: TGCAGCGTTGGGGGTCAAGCAGATACGCAGTATTTT. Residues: CSVGGQADTQYF.

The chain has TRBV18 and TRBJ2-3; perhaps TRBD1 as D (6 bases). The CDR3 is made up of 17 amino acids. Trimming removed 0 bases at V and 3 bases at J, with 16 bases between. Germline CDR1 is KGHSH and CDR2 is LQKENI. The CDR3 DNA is TGTGCCAGCTCACCACCTTTGAGAACAGGGTATACAGATACGCAGTATTTT. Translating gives CASSPPLRTGYTDTQYF.

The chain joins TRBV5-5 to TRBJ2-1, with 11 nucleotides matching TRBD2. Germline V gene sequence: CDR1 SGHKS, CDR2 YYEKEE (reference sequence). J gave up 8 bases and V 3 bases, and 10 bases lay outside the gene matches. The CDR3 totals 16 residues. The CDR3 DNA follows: TGTGCCAGCAGCTCTGTTTTACTAGCGGGGGACTATGAGCAGTTCTTC. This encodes CASSSVLLAGDYEQFF.

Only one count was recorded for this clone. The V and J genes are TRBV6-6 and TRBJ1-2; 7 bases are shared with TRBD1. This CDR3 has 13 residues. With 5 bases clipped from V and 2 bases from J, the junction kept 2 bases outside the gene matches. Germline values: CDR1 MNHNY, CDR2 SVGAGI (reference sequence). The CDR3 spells CASSQQGNYGYTF. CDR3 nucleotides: TGTGCCAGCAGTCAACAGGGGAACTATGGCTACACCTTC.

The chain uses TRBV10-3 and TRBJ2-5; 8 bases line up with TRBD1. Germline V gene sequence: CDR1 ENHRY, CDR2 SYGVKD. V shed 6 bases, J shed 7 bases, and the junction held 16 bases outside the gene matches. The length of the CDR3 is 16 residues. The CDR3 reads CAISTMGQAPRGTQYF. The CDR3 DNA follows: TGTGCCATCAGCACCATGGGACAGGCCCCTCGGGGGACCCAGTACTTC.

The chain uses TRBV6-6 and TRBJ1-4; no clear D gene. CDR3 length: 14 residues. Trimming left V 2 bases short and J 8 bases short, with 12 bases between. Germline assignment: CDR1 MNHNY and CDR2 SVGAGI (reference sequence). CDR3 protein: CASSYQVEGEKLFF. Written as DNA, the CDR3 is TGTGCCAGCAGTTACCAGGTTGAGGGCGAAAAACTGTTTTTT.

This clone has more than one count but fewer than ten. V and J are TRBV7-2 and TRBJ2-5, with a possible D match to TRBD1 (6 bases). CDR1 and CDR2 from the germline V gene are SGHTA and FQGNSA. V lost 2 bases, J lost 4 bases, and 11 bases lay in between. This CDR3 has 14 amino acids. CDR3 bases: TGTGCCAGCAGCTTAATGGGCAGGGGAGAGACCCAGTACTTC. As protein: CASSLMGRGETQYF.

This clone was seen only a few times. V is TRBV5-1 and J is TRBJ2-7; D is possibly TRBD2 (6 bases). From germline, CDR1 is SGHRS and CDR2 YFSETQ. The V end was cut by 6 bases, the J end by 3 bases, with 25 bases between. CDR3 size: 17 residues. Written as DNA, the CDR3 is TGCGCCAGCACCCGGAATGGGGCTGGCGGGGCTGTCTACGAGCAGTACTTC. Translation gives CASTRNGAGGAVYEQYF.

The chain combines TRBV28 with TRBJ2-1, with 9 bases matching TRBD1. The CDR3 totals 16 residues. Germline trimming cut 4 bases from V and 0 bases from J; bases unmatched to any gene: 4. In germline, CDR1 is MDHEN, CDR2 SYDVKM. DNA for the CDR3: TGTGCCAGCAGTTCGGGGACAGGGTTCTCCTACAATGAGCAGTTCTTC. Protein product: CASSSGTGFSYNEQFF.

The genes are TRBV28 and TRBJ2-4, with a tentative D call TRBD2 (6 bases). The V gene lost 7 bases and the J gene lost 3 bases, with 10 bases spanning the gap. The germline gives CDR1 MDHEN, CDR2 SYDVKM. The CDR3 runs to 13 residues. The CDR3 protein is CASTGGGKNIQYF. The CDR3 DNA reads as TGTGCCAGCACCGGGGGAGGCAAAAACATTCAGTACTTC. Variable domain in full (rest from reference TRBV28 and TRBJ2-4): DVKVTQSSRYLVKRTGEKVFLECVQDMDHENMFWYRQDPGLGLRLIYFSYDVKMKEKGDIPEGYSVSREKKERFSLILESASTNQTSMYLCASTGGGKNIQYFGAGTRLSVL.

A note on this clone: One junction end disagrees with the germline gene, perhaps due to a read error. CDR3 sequence (DNA): TGTGCCAGCAGCCTAACTATCCGACCGACTGGCGGGGAGCTGTTTTTT. Translated: CASSLTIRPTGGELFF. J is TRBJ2-2 and V is TRBV7-3; no clear D. The germline V gene has CDR1 SGHTA and CDR2 FQGTGA. There are 16 residues in the CDR3.

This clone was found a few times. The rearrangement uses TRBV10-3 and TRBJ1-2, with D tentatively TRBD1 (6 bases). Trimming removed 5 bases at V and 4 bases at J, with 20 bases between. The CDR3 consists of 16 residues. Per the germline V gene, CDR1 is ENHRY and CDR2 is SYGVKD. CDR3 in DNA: TGTGCCATCAGTACCGGCGGAGGAGGGGGAATCTATGGCTACACCTTC. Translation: CAISTGGGGGIYGYTF.

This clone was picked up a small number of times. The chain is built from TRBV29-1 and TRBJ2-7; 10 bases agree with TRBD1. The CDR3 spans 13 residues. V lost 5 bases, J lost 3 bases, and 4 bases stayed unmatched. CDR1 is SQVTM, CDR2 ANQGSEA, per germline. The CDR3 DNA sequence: TGCAGCGTTAGGGGGACAGGGGACTACGAGCAGTACTTC. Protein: CSVRGTGDYEQYF.

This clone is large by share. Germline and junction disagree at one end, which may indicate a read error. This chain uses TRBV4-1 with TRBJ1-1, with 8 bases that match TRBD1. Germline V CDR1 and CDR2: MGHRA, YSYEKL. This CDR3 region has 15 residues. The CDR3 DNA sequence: TGCGCCAGCAGCTTCCGGACAGGGTTGAACGCTGAAGCTTTCTTT. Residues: CASSFRTGLNAEAFF.